These T cell receptor beta chains were read from a single sample in a study of cytomegalovirus exposure and HLA in healthy donors. Generated by immunoSEQ multiplex PCR, the TCRdb table keeps only in-frame clones and is missing some. Of roughly 160,000 clones detected, around 75% appear once; the ten largest clones hold approximately 2.2%. The source material was PBMCs. These receptors were collected from a male donor in good health and CMV-seronegative. Each CDR3 is given with its conserved first and last residue. D genes are given only for firm matches. A clone size is listed for some rows: how often the clone was seen (once, few, many), or a class if it is expanded.

v_gene	len	d_gene	abundance	j_gene	CDR3aa	CDR3nt
TRBV4-2	16	-	-	TRBJ2-4	CASSQADSIAKNIQYF	TGTGCCAGCAGCCAAGCCGACTCAATAGCCAAAAACATTCAGTACTTC
TRBV5-1	20	-	once	TRBJ2-3	CASSLDPLSPVSSGTDTQYF	TGCGCCAGCAGCTTGGATCCCCTAAGCCCCGTGTCGTCGGGCACAGATACGCAGTATTTT
TRBV7-6	18	TRBD2	-	TRBJ2-5	CASSPGLAGGPGQETQYF	TGTGCCAGCAGCCCTGGACTAGCGGGGGGGCCGGGCCAAGAGACCCAGTACTTC
TRBV11-2	16	-	-	TRBJ2-1	CASSLDRGSSYNEQFF	TGTGCCAGCAGCTTAGATCGGGGGAGCTCCTACAATGAGCAGTTCTTC
TRBV7-2	15	TRBD1	-	TRBJ1-1	CASIIRTGSNTEAFF	TGTGCCAGCATCATACGGACAGGGTCGAACACTGAAGCTTTCTTT
TRBV6-6	14	-	-	TRBJ2-5	CASSYGSTKETQYF	TGTGCCAGCAGTTATGGCAGTACAAAAGAGACCCAGTACTTC
TRBV4-1	16	TRBD1	few	TRBJ1-4	CASSQVRQGPNEKLFF	TGCGCCAGCAGCCAAGTCCGACAGGGCCCTAATGAAAAACTGTTTTTT
TRBV6-5	15	-	-	TRBJ1-1	CASSRSGGTDTEAFF	TGTGCCAGCAGCAGGTCGGGAGGAACTGACACTGAAGCTTTCTTT
TRBV6-1	15	TRBD1	-	TRBJ2-4	CASSRQGGSQNIQYF	TGTGCCAGCAGTCGACAGGGGGGGTCCCAAAACATTCAGTACTTC
TRBV7-9	12	-	few	TRBJ2-2	CAGRGRGGELFF	TGTGCCGGGCGGGGCAGAGGCGGGGAGCTGTTTTTT
TRBV15	15	-	-	TRBJ1-1	CATSRGAGGITEAFF	TGTGCCACCAGCAGAGGGGCCGGGGGAATCACTGAAGCTTTCTTT
TRBV9	15	-	-	TRBJ1-1	CASTPTGQPHTEAFF	TGTGCCAGCACCCCGACCGGACAGCCGCACACTGAAGCTTTCTTT
TRBV5-1	13	-	-	TRBJ2-5	CASSLATQETQYF	TGCGCCAGCAGCTTGGCCACTCAAGAGACCCAGTACTTC
TRBV6-6	16	-	few	TRBJ1-6	CASSYSRSSYNSPLHF	TGTGCCAGCAGTTACTCGAGGAGCTCCTATAATTCACCCCTCCACTTT
TRBV30	13	TRBD1	-	TRBJ1-5	CAWGTGPNQPQHF	TGTGCCTGGGGGACAGGACCGAATCAGCCCCAGCATTTT
TRBV2	13	TRBD1	-	TRBJ2-7	CVIGRQGSYEQYF	TGTGTCATAGGGCGACAGGGGTCCTACGAGCAGTACTTC
TRBV6-4	15	TRBD1	once	TRBJ2-2	CASRGTGSNTGELFF	TGTGCCAGCAGGGGGACAGGCTCTAACACCGGGGAGCTGTTTTTT
TRBV4-1	18	-	-	TRBJ1-2	CASSLPKGGKHWNGGYTF	TGCGCCAGCAGCCTACCCAAGGGGGGGAAACACTGGAATGGGGGCTACACCTTC
TRBV5-1	14	-	-	TRBJ2-2	CASSSPGGTGELFF	TGCGCCAGCAGCTCCCCCGGCGGAACCGGGGAGCTGTTTTTT
TRBV18	15	-	-	TRBJ2-2	CASSPPDSPTGELFF	TGTGCCAGCTCACCACCTGACTCCCCCACCGGGGAGCTGTTTTTT
TRBV13	12	-	-	TRBJ2-4	CASSRTGNIQYF	TGTGCCAGCAGCCGAACGGGGAACATTCAGTACTTC
TRBV29-1	14	-	once	TRBJ1-1	CSVERGYRAAEAFF	TGCAGCGTTGAACGGGGTTACAGGGCGGCTGAAGCTTTCTTT
TRBV11-2	13	-	-	TRBJ2-7	CASSTFRVHEQYF	TGTGCCAGCAGCACTTTCAGGGTCCACGAGCAGTACTTC
TRBV2	11	-	-	TRBJ1-1	CASSASTEAFF	TGTGCCAGCAGTGCCAGCACTGAAGCTTTCTTT
TRBV19	15	TRBD1	-	TRBJ1-5	CASSGWTGMEQPQHF	TGTGCCAGTAGTGGGTGGACAGGGATGGAACAGCCCCAGCATTTT
TRBV21-1	17	-	-	TRBJ1-1	CASSKGGGQGRNTEAFF	TGTGCCAGCAGCAAAGGGGGGGGACAGGGGAGGAACACTGAAGCTTTCTTT
TRBV7-8	14	-	-	TRBJ1-4	CASSSPREGEKLFF	TGTGCCAGCAGCTCCCCCCGGGAGGGGGAAAAACTGTTTTTT
TRBV6-6	13	-	once	TRBJ1-2	CASSYVGLSGYTF	TGTGCCAGCAGTTACGTGGGGCTTAGTGGCTACACCTTC
TRBV5-6	15	TRBD1	-	TRBJ1-6	CASSSTGQGDSPLHF	TGTGCCAGCAGCTCGACGGGACAGGGAGATTCACCCCTCCACTTT
TRBV19	16	TRBD1	-	TRBJ1-2	CASSTPDRGRVGGYTF	TGTGCCAGTAGTACCCCGGACAGGGGGCGAGTAGGTGGCTACACCTTC
TRBV7-9	16	TRBD1	-	TRBJ1-4	CASSLVQGAPNEKLFF	TGTGCCAGCAGCTTAGTTCAGGGGGCCCCGAATGAAAAACTGTTTTTT
TRBV7-8	16	-	few	TRBJ2-2	CASSSHRAPGTGELFF	TGTGCCAGCAGCTCCCACAGGGCTCCGGGCACCGGGGAGCTGTTTTTT
TRBV6-1	17	-	-	TRBJ2-1	CASSEALRLARPNEQFF	TGTGCCAGCAGTGAAGCGCTCAGGCTAGCGAGACCGAATGAGCAGTTCTTC
TRBV28	15	-	once	TRBJ2-2	CASSFRGLNTGELFF	TGTGCCAGCAGTTTCAGGGGCCTTAACACCGGGGAGCTGTTTTTT
TRBV6-5	13	TRBD1	-	TRBJ2-7	CASSWGQLYEQYF	TGTGCCAGCAGTTGGGGACAGCTATACGAGCAGTACTTC
TRBV30	14	TRBD2	few	TRBJ2-2	CAWGGEGFTGELFF	TGTGCCTGGGGAGGGGAGGGCTTCACCGGGGAGCTGTTTTTT
TRBV5-6	15	TRBD1	once	TRBJ2-7	CASSLVGTGDHEQYF	TGTGCCAGCAGTCTGGTGGGGACAGGGGACCACGAGCAGTACTTC
TRBV5-1	17	TRBD1	-	TRBJ2-7	CASSSRRWTGGPYEQYF	TGCGCCAGCAGCTCGAGGAGGTGGACAGGGGGACCCTACGAGCAGTACTTC
TRBV2	16	-	few	TRBJ1-5	CASRDGGGPNNQPQHF	TGTGCCAGCAGAGACGGGGGGGGGCCGAACAATCAGCCCCAGCATTTT
TRBV9	15	-	-	TRBJ2-7	CASSKDTSHSYEQYF	TGTGCCAGCAGCAAGGACACGTCGCACTCCTACGAGCAGTACTTC
TRBV19	15	TRBD1	-	TRBJ1-4	CASSIAKGAHEKLFF	TGTGCCAGTAGTATAGCAAAGGGGGCCCACGAAAAACTGTTTTTT
TRBV5-6	15	-	-	TRBJ2-4	CASTPRGQNKNIQYF	TGTGCCAGCACACCACGAGGACAGAACAAAAACATTCAGTACTTC
TRBV29-1	13	-	-	TRBJ2-5	CSVGRQTQETQYF	TGCAGCGTTGGGCGACAGACCCAAGAGACCCAGTACTTC
TRBV7-2	13	-	-	TRBJ2-7	CASSFGVSYEQYF	TGTGCCAGCAGCTTCGGTGTCTCCTACGAGCAGTACTTC
TRBV6-7	14	-	-	TRBJ2-7	CASSVNPVTYEQYF	TGTGCCAGCAGTGTAAATCCCGTTACATACGAGCAGTACTTC
TRBV7-2	14	TRBD1	-	TRBJ2-7	CASSLEQGLYEQYF	TGTGCCAGCAGCTTAGAACAGGGGCTCTACGAGCAGTACTTC
TRBV6-4	15	-	-	TRBJ2-2	CASSHEIGDTGELFF	TGTGCCAGCAGTCACGAGATAGGGGACACCGGGGAGCTGTTTTTT
TRBV4-3	17	-	-	TRBJ1-1	CASSQDPTSWARTEAFF	TGCGCCAGCAGCCAAGACCCGACATCTTGGGCACGGACTGAAGCTTTCTTT
TRBV6-5	14	-	-	TRBJ1-5	CASRPTGGNQPQHF	TGTGCCAGCAGACCTACAGGTGGCAATCAGCCCCAGCATTTT
TRBV7-9	19	-	once	TRBJ2-7	CASSLALGAGSGIGYEQYF	TGTGCCAGCAGCTTAGCGCTTGGTGCCGGGAGCGGTATCGGGTACGAGCAGTACTTC